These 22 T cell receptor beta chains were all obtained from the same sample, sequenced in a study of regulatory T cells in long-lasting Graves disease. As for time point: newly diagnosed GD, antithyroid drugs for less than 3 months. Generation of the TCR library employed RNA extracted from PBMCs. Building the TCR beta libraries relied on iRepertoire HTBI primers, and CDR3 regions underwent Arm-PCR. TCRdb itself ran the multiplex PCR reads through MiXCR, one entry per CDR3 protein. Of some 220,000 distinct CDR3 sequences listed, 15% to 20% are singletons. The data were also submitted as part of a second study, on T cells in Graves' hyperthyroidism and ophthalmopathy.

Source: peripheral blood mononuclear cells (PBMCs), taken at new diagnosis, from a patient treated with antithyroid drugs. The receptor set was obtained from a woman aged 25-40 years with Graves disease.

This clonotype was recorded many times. CDR3 amino acids: CAWSPPGGITQYF. The CDR3 bases are TGTGCCTGGAGCCCCCCGGGGGGGATTACGCAGTATTTT. The genes are TRBV30 and TRBJ2-3; 8 bases agree with TRBD2. J was trimmed by 8 bases and V by 3 bases; bases with no gene match: 7. CDR3 length equals 13 residues. From germline, CDR1 is GTSNPN and CDR2 SVGIG (reference sequence). Full variable domain (missing parts from reference TRBV30 and TRBJ2-3): SQTIHQWPATLVQPVGSPLSLECTVEGTSNPNLYWYRQAAGRGLQLLFYSVGIGQISSEVPQNLSASRPQDRQFILSSKKLLLSDSGFYLCAWSPPGGITQYFGPGTRLTVL.

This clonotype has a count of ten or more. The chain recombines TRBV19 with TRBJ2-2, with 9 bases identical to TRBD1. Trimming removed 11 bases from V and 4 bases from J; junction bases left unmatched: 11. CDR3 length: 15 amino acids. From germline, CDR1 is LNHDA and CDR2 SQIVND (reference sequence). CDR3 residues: CACVGGTGFTGELFF. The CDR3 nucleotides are TGTGCCTGCGTCGGTGGGACAGGGTTCACCGGGGAGCTGTTTTTT.

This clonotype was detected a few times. CDR3: CASSQGTNNEQFF. The CDR3 DNA reads TGTGCCAGCAGCCAAGGGACTAACAATGAGCAGTTCTTC. This chain links TRBV4-2 with TRBJ2-1, with D perhaps matching TRBD2 (6 bases). Between the trimmed V and J ends, which lost 1 base and 5 bases, there was a span of 6 bases. This CDR3 contains 13 residues. The germline V gene has CDR1 LGHNA and CDR2 YNFKEQ.

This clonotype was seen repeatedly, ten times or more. In DNA, the CDR3 is TGTGCCAGCAGTCCAGGGGAAGGATCTGGAAACACCATATATTTT. Encoded protein: CASSPGEGSGNTIYF. The V gene is TRBV6-1, the J gene TRBJ1-3; D may be TRBD1 (6 bases). This CDR3 has 15 residues. V shed 5 bases and J shed 1 base, with 12 bases lying between them. CDR1 and CDR2 (germline): MNHNS, SASEGT.

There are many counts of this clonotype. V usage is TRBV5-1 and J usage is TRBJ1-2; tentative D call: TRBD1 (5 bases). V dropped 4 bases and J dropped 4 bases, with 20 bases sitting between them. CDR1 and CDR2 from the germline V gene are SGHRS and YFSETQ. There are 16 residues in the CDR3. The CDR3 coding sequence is TGCGCCAGCAGCCTTGCCCAGGGAATAGTAGTCTATGGCTACACCTTC. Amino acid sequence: CASSLAQGIVVYGYTF. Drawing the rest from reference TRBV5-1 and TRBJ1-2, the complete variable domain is KAGVTQTPRYLIKTRGQQVTLSCSPISGHRSVSWYQQTPGQGLQFLFEYFSETQRNKGNFPGRFSGRQFSNSRSEMNVSTLELGDSALYLCASSLAQGIVVYGYTFGSGTRLTVV.

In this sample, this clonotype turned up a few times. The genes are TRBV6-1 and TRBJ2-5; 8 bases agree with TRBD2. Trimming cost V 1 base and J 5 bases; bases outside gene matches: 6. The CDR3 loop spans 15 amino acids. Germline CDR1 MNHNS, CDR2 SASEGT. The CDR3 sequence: CASSEGAGVGETQYF. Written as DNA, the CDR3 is TGTGCCAGCAGTGAAGGAGCGGGAGTAGGGGAGACCCAGTACTTC.

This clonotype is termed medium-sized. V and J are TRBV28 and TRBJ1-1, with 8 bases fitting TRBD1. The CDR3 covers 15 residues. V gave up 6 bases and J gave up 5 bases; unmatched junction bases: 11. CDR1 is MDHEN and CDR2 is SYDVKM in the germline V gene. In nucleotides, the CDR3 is TGTGCCAGCAGAGGACAGGGAAGGCTTCGAACTGAAGCTTTCTTT. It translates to CASRGQGRLRTEAFF.

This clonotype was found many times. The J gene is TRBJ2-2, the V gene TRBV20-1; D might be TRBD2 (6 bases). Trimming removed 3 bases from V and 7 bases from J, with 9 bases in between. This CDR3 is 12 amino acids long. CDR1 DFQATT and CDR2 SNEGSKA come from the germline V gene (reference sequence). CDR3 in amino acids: CSARWRDGELFF. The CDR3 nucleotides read TGCAGTGCTAGGTGGCGGGACGGGGAGCTGTTTTTT.

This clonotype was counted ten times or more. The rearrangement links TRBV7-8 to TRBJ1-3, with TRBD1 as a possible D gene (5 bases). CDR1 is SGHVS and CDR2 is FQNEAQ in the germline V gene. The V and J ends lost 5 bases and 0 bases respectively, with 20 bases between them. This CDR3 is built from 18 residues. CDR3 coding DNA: TGTGCCAGCAGCCGCCTTGGATCGGGGCGTCTCTCTGGAAACACCATATATTTT. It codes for CASSRLGSGRLSGNTIYF. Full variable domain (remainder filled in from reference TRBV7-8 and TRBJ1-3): GAGVSQSPRYKVAKRGQDVALRCDPISGHVSLFWYQQALGQGPEFLTYFQNEAQLDKSGLPSDRFFAERPEGSVSTLKIQRTQQEDSAVYLCASSRLGSGRLSGNTIYFGEGSWLTVV.

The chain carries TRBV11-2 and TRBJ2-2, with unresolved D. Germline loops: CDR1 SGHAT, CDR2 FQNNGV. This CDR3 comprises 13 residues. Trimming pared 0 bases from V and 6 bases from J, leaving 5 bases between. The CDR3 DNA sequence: TGTGCCAGCAGCTTAGATCCAGCCGGGGAGCTGTTTTTT. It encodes CASSLDPAGELFF.

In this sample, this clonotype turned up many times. The chain's CDR3 is CASSRDSTGELFF. In nucleotides, the CDR3 is TGCGCCAGCAGTCGGGACTCCACCGGGGAGCTGTTTTTT. This rearrangement joins TRBV5-1 to TRBJ2-2; possible D gene TRBD2, 6 bases. Germline V gives CDR1 SGHRS, CDR2 YFSETQ. CDR3 length equals 13 residues. The V and J ends lost 5 bases and 4 bases respectively, with 9 bases between them.

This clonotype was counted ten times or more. CDR3 loop: CATSDHRGQSETQYF. DNA of the CDR3: TGTGCCACCAGTGATCACAGGGGGCAGTCAGAGACCCAGTACTTC. The V call is TRBV24-1, the J call TRBJ2-5, with 9 bases fitting TRBD1. This CDR3 spans 15 amino acids. V lost 3 bases and J lost 4; bases outside the gene matches: 5. CDR1 and CDR2 (germline): KGHDR, SFDVKD.

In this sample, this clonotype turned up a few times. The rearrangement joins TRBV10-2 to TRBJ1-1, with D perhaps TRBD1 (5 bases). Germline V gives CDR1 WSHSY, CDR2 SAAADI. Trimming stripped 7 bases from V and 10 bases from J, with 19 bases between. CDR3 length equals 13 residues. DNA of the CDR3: TGCGCCAGCATAAACCCGGGCAGGGCTGGAGCTTTCTTT. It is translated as CASINPGRAGAFF.

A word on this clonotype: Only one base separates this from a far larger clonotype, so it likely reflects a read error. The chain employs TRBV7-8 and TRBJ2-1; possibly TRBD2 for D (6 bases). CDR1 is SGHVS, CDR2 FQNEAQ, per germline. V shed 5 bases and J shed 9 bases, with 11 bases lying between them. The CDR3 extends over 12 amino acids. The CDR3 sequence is CASSLGTFEQFF. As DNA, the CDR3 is TGTGCCAGCAGCCTCGGGACTTTTGAGCAGTTCTTC.

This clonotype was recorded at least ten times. CDR3 amino acids: CASSSAGYTEAFF. CDR3 nucleotide sequence: TGTGCCAGCAGCTCAGCGGGCTACACTGAAGCTTTCTTT. The V and J genes are TRBV7-9 and TRBJ1-1; D is ambiguous. The CDR3 runs 13 residues. Trimming stripped 4 bases from V and 3 bases from J, with 9 bases between. Germline V lookup: CDR1 SEHNR, CDR2 FQNEAQ (reference sequence).

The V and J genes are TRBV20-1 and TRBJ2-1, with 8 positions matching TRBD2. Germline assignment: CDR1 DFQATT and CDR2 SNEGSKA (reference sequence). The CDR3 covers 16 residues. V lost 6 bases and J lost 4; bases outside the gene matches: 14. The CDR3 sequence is CSARGPWRGVYNEQFF. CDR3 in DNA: TGCAGTGCCCGCGGCCCCTGGCGGGGGGTTTACAATGAGCAGTTCTTC.

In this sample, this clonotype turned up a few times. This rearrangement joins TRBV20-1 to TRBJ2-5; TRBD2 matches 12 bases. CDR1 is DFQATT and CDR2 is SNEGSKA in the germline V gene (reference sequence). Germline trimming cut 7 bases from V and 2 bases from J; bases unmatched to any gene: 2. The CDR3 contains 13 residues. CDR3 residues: CSGTSGNQETQYF. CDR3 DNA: TGCAGTGGGACTAGCGGGAATCAAGAGACCCAGTACTTC.

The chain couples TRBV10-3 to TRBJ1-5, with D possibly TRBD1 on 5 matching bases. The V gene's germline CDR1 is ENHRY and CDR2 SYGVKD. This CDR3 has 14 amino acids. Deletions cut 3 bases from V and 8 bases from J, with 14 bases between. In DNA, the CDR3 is TGTGCCATCAGTGACTTTCAGGGTGATAAGCCCCAGCATTTT. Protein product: CAISDFQGDKPQHF.

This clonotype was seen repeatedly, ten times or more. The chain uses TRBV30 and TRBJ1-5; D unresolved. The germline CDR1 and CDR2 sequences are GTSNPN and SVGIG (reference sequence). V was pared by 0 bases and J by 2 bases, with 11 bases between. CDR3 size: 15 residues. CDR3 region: CAWSVNGVRNQPQHF. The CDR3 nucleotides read TGTGCCTGGAGTGTAAACGGAGTGCGCAATCAGCCCCAGCATTTT.

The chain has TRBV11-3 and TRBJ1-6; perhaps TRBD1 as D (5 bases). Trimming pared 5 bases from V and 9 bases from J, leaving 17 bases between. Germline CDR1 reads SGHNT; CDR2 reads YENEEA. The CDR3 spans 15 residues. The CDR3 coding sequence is TGTGCCAGCAGCCCACAGGTGCAGAGTAGTTCACCCCTCCACTTT. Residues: CASSPQVQSSSPLHF.

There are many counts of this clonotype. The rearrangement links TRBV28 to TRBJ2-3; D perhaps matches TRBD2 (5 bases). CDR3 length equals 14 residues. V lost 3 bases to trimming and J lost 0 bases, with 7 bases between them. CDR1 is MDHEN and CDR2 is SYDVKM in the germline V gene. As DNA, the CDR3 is TGTGCCAGCAGTTTGAGGGTGAGCACAGATACGCAGTATTTT. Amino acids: CASSLRVSTDTQYF.

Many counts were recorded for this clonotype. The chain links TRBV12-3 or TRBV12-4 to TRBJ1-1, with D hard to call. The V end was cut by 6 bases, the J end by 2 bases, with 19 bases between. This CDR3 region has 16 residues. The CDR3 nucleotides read TGTGCCAGCAGCCTAAACCCCCATGTGGGTAACACTGAAGCTTTCTTT. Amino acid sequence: CASSLNPHVGNTEAFF.